Reported below is one T cell receptor beta chain. No antigen is known for it. The entry originates in a study of cytomegalovirus exposure and HLA in healthy donors. In the PCR, 60 Vbeta and 13 Jbeta primers were used. Method: immunoSEQ multiplex PCR; TCRdb's copy keeps in-frame clones and lacks some. The sample yields under 150,000 clones, 65% to 75% seen once. Samples came from healthy bone marrow donors. Overall study findings and caveats: Some public TCRs appeared in many individuals, while most sequences were rare. For TCR beta chains, V- and J-gene trimming was later linked to a missense DCLRE1C variant. In a later analysis, HLA-C alleles had the fewest associated TCRs, DRB1 alleles the most.

Sequencing was done on a sample of PBMCs. The sequence was collected from a middle-aged woman in good health and CMV-seropositive.

The CDR3 DNA reads as TGCGCCAGCAGCCCAGGGCCCCCCCTATGGAGTTGTACCTTC. Protein product: CASSPGPPLWSCTF. The rearrangement joins TRBV4-1 to TRBJ1-2; D is possibly TRBD1 (5 bases). The CDR3 has 14 amino acids. V was pared by 4 bases and J by 14 bases, with 23 bases between. Germline V gene data show CDR1 as MGHRA and CDR2 as YSYEKL.